This T cell receptor beta chain is from a study of shared clonotypes between healthy human individuals. Overall study context: CD4 naive and CD4 memory each took three plates per donor, while CD8 naive took two and CD8 memory one.

The table lists this clone with a count of one. Antigen: not known. General study points: Non-shared clonotypes displayed generation probabilities falling below those of clonotypes present in all four donors. Clonotype sharing among donors was thought likely to change with sequencing depth.

Profiled with immunoSEQ multiplex PCR; TCRdb holds only in-frame clones, not every one. The sample contains over a million clones, around 82% of which appear only once. The CDR3 has 15 amino acids. V lost 1 base and J 5 bases, leaving 15 bases between the germline ends. The germline V gene has CDR1 LGHNA and CDR2 YSLEER. V is TRBV4-3 and J is TRBJ2-7; D ambiguous. Sequencing was done on a sample of memory CD4+ T cells from PBMCs. As to subset: CD45RA-negative fraction. This TCR was recovered from a man aged 18 to 29 in good health. Some clones in this sample may be carry-over from other donors' samples. CDR3 sequence: CASSQGHRNGNEQYF. CDR3 DNA: TGCGCCAGCAGCCAAGGACATAGAAATGGAAACGAGCAGTACTTC.